The rows below give T cell receptor beta chains drawn from one sample of a study of OX40 agonist ivuxolimab in advanced cancers. Data came from immunoSEQ multiplex PCR; TCRdb stores just in-frame clones and leaves some out. There are some 32,000 clones in the sample; 84% occur only once, and about 20% lies in the top ten. The sequenced sample was CD4+ or CD8+ T cells sorted from blood, obtained in a trial of the OX40 agonist ivuxolimab. Receptors originate from an adult with an advanced solid tumor such as melanoma, head and neck, liver or kidney cancer. Both conserved end residues are part of each CDR3. D genes are given only for firm matches. Size values are once, few and many counts, or a class for expanded clones, and some rows have none.

CASSTGLAARDEQFF	TGTGCCAGCAGCACCGGGCTAGCGGCCAGGGATGAGCAGTTCTTC	once	TRBJ2-1	TRBV2	TRBD2
CASSSEGSNQPQHF	TGTGCCAGCAGTTCGGAAGGGAGCAATCAGCCCCAGCATTTT	.	TRBJ1-5	TRBV25-1	.
CASSLAGAPYEQYF	TGTGCCAGCAGCCTAGCGGGAGCCCCCTACGAGCAGTACTTC	.	TRBJ2-7	TRBV7-6	TRBD2
CASSLGGASGYNEQFF	TGTGCCAGCAGCTTGGGGGGGGCTAGCGGGTACAATGAGCAGTTCTTC	.	TRBJ2-1	TRBV5-4	TRBD2
CSVEGASPDTQYF	TGCAGCGTTGAAGGGGCGAGCCCAGATACGCAGTATTTT	once	TRBJ2-3	TRBV29-1	.
CASSEYGHISNQPQHF	TGTGCCAGCAGTGAATACGGGCACATTAGCAATCAGCCCCAGCATTTT	.	TRBJ1-5	TRBV6-1	.
CASSQEPRAGFTDTQYF	TGCGCCAGCAGCCAAGAGCCCCGAGCGGGATTCACAGATACGCAGTATTTT	.	TRBJ2-3	TRBV4-1	TRBD2
CASSEGTGINEQFF	TGTGCCAGCAGTGAAGGGACAGGGATCAATGAGCAGTTCTTC	.	TRBJ2-1	TRBV2	TRBD1
CASTEKGTAGGNTIYF	TGTGCCAGCACCGAAAAAGGGACGGCGGGAGGAAACACCATATATTTT	.	TRBJ1-3	TRBV11-2	.
CASSGLPGAFF	TGTGCCAGCAGTGGGCTCCCGGGGGCTTTCTTT	.	TRBJ1-1	TRBV2	.
CASSDRGAVTDTQYF	TGTGCCAGCAGTGATCGGGGAGCGGTCACAGATACGCAGTATTTT	.	TRBJ2-3	TRBV2	.
CASSQERTGSHEQYF	TGCGCCAGCAGCCAAGAACGGACAGGGTCCCACGAGCAGTACTTC	.	TRBJ2-7	TRBV4-1	TRBD1
CASRGQGNQPQHF	TGTGCCAGCCGAGGACAGGGTAACCAGCCCCAGCATTTT	.	TRBJ1-5	TRBV6-5	TRBD1
CSVGLGGREQYF	TGCAGCGTTGGGTTAGGGGGCCGAGAGCAGTACTTC	.	TRBJ2-7	TRBV29-1	TRBD1
CASSLEIAGGYRDTEAFF	TGTGCCAGCAGCCTAGAGATAGCAGGGGGCTATAGGGACACTGAAGCTTTCTTT	.	TRBJ1-1	TRBV11-2	TRBD1
CASSQGRGGSIDTQYF	TGCGCCAGCAGCCAAGGGCGGGGCGGGAGCATCGATACGCAGTATTTT	.	TRBJ2-3	TRBV4-1	TRBD2
CASSYSTGPYEQYF	TGTGCCAGCAGTTACTCGACAGGTCCCTACGAGCAGTACTTC	medium-sized	TRBJ2-7	TRBV6-5	.
CASSTTTGGYNEQFF	TGTGCCAGCAGCACTACGACAGGGGGCTACAATGAGCAGTTCTTC	.	TRBJ2-1	TRBV9	TRBD1
CASSDLWVDCNQPQHF	TGTGCCAGCAGTGACCTGTGGGTTGATTGCAATCAGCCCCAGCATTTT	.	TRBJ1-5	TRBV6-4	.
CASSSGQTSGANVLTF	TGTGCCAGCAGCTCGGGACAAACCTCTGGGGCCAACGTCCTGACTTTC	.	TRBJ2-6	TRBV27	.
CASSSMTDRDNEQFF	TGTGCCAGCAGCTCGATGACAGACAGAGACAATGAGCAGTTCTTC	.	TRBJ2-1	TRBV5-4	.
CASSLIRHTEAFF	TGTGCCAGCAGCTTGATCCGACACACTGAAGCTTTCTTT	.	TRBJ1-1	TRBV5-6	.
CSVLSGTAFEQYF	TGCAGCGTTTTATCCGGGACGGCTTTCGAGCAGTACTTC	.	TRBJ2-7	TRBV29-1	.
CASSWYGGPVHEQYF	TGTGCCAGCAGCTGGTACGGGGGTCCCGTGCACGAGCAGTACTTC	.	TRBJ2-7	TRBV5-4	.
CASSLERGFGENIQYF	TGTGCCAGCAGCTTAGAGCGGGGCTTCGGCGAAAACATTCAGTACTTC	.	TRBJ2-4	TRBV11-1	TRBD2
CASSYRVVGNGEQYF	TGTGCCAGCAGTTACAGAGTAGTGGGTAATGGGGAGCAGTACTTC	.	TRBJ2-7	TRBV6-6	.
CATLFYMSSYEQYF	TGTGCCACCTTATTTTATATGAGCTCCTACGAGCAGTACTTC	.	TRBJ2-7	TRBV6-5	.
CASSHAGTGNTGELFF	TGCGCCAGCAGCCACGCCGGGACAGGGAACACCGGGGAGCTGTTTTTT	.	TRBJ2-2	TRBV4-1	TRBD1
CASSVGGGGYEQYF	TGTGCCAGCAGCGTAGGCGGGGGAGGCTACGAGCAGTACTTC	.	TRBJ2-7	TRBV9	TRBD2
CASSPPGRDEQYF	TGTGCCAGCAGCCCGCCGGGGAGGGACGAGCAGTACTTC	.	TRBJ2-7	TRBV7-9	TRBD2
CAWSPRTSGTPPNF	TGTGCCTGGAGTCCTAGGACTAGCGGGACCCCTCCGAACTTC	few	TRBJ2-7	TRBV30	TRBD2
CAWDRGVQPQHF	TGTGCCTGGGACAGGGGTGTTCAGCCCCAGCATTTT	.	TRBJ1-5	TRBV30	TRBD1
CASAGTPTYGYTF	TGTGCCAGCGCCGGGACACCTACCTATGGCTACACCTTC	.	TRBJ1-2	TRBV21-1	.
CASSSTTERNEQFF	TGTGCCAGCAGTTCGACGACAGAGCGCAATGAGCAGTTCTTC	once	TRBJ2-1	TRBV28	.
CASSSTVTYEQYF	TGTGCCAGCAGCTCGACAGTAACCTACGAGCAGTACTTC	.	TRBJ2-7	TRBV7-2	.
CASSLMFGRGQETQYF	TGCGCCAGCAGCTTGATGTTCGGCAGGGGACAAGAGACCCAGTACTTC	.	TRBJ2-5	TRBV5-1	.
CASSASGTNTDTQYF	TGTGCCAGCAGCGCCTCCGGGACCAACACAGATACGCAGTATTTT	.	TRBJ2-3	TRBV9	.